This TCR beta chain was obtained from a study of shared clonotypes between healthy human individuals. Study details: There were three CD4 naive, three CD4 memory, two CD8 naive and one CD8 memory plates per donor. Study-wide results and limits: Clonotype sharing among donors, it was expected, would be affected by sequencing depth. The study found roughly 5% of naive CD4 clonotypes shared across four donors.

This clone has just one count. Its specificity is unknown. Data came from immunoSEQ multiplex PCR; TCRdb stores just in-frame clones and leaves some out. The repertoire has about 1 million clones, around 74% of them found once; the top ten carry about 1.5%. Trimming took 2 bases from V and 6 from J, leaving 8 bases between them. Germline CDR1 SGHTS, CDR2 YDEGEE. The CDR3 sequence is 12 residues long. The specimen sequenced was memory CD4+ T cells sorted from blood. Specified subset: CD45RA-negative fraction. This chain joins TRBV5-8 and TRBJ1-2, with D maybe TRBD1 (6 bases). The sequence derives from a man younger than 30 in good health. CDR3 region: CASSFWTDGYTF. In DNA, the CDR3 is TGTGCCAGCAGCTTTTGGACAGATGGCTACACCTTC.